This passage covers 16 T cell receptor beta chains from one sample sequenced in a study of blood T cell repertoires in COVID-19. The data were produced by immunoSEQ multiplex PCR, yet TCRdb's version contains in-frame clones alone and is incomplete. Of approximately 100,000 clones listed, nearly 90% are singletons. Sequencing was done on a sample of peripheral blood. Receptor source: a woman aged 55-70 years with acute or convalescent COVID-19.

As DNA, the CDR3 is TGTGCCATCAGTGAGGATGTCAGGATCGGTTCACCCCTCCACTTT. Its translation: CAISEDVRIGSPLHF. The chain links TRBV10-3 to TRBJ1-6; D ambiguous. The germline gives CDR1 ENHRY, CDR2 SYGVKD. V was trimmed by 2 bases and J by 9 bases, leaving 14 bases between them. This CDR3 region has 15 residues.

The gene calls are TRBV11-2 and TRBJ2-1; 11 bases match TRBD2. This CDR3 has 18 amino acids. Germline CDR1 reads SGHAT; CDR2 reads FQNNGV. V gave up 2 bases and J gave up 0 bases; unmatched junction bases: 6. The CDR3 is CASSLWTSGPVSYNEQFF. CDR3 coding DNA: TGTGCCAGCAGCTTATGGACTAGCGGGCCGGTCTCCTACAATGAGCAGTTCTTC. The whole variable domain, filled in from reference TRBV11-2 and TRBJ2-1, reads EAGVAQSPRYKIIEKRQSVAFWCNPISGHATLYWYQQILGQGPKLLIQFQNNGVVDDSQLPKDRFSAERLKGVDSTLKIQPAKLEDSAVYLCASSLWTSGPVSYNEQFFGPGTRLTVL.

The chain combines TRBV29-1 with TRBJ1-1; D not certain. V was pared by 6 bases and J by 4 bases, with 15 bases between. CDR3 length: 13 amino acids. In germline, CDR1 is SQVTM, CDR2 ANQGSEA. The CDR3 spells CSVRTHPGTEAFF. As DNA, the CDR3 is TGCAGCGTACGAACACACCCGGGCACTGAAGCTTTCTTT.

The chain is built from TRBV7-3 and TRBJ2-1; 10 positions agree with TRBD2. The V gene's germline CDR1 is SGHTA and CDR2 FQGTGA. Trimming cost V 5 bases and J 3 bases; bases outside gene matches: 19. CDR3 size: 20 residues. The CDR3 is CASSPYPSSGRLGLYNEQFF. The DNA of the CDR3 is TGTGCCAGCAGCCCCTATCCCTCTAGCGGGAGACTGGGACTCTACAATGAGCAGTTCTTC.

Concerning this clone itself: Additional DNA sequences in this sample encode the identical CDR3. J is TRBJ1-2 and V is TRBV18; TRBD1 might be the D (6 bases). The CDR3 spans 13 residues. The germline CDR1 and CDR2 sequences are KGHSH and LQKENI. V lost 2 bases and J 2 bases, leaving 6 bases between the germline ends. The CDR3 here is CASSPGQNYGYTF. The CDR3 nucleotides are TGTGCCAGCTCACCAGGACAGAACTATGGCTACACCTTC.

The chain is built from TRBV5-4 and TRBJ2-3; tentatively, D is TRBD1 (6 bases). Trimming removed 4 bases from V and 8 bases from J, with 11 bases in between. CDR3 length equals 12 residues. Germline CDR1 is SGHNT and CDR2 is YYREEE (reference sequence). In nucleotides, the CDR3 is TGTGCCAGCAGCATCGACAGGTCTACGCAGTATTTT. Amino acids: CASSIDRSTQYF.

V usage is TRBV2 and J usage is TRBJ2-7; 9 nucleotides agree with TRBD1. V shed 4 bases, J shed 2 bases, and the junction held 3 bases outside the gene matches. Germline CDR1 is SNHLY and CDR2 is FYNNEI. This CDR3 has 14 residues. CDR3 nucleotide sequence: TGTGCCAGCAGTGGGGACAGGGCTACCTACGAGCAGTACTTC. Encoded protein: CASSGDRATYEQYF.

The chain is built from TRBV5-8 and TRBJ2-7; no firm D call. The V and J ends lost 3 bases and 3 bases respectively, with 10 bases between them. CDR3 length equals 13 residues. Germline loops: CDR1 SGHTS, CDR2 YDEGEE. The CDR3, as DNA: TGTGCCAGCAGCTCCCAGATGTACTACGAGCAGTACGTC. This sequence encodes CASSSQMYYEQYV.

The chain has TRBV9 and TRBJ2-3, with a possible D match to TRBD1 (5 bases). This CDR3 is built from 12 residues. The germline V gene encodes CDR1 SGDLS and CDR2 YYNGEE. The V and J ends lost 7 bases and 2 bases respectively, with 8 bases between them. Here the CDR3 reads CASSGNTDTQYF. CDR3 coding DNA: TGTGCCAGCTCAGGGAACACAGATACGCAGTATTTT.

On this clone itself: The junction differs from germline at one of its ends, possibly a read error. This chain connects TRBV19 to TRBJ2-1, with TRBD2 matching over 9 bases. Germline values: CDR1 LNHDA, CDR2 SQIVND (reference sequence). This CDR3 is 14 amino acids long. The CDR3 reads CASRIAGVPSEQFF. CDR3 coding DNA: TGTGCCAGTAGAATAGCGGGAGTCCCCAGTGAGCAGTTCTTC.

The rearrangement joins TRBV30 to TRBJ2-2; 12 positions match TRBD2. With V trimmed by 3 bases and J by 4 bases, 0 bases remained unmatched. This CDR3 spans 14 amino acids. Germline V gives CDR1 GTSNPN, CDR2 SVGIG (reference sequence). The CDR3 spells CAWRTSGGTGELFF. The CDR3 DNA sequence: TGTGCCTGGAGGACTAGCGGGGGCACCGGGGAGCTGTTTTTT.

In nucleotides, the CDR3 is TGTGCCAGCAGTTACTCGGTAAGCGGTTCCTACAATGAGCAGTTCTTC. This translates into CASSYSVSGSYNEQFF. The genes are TRBV6-5 and TRBJ2-1, with a possible D match to TRBD2 (5 bases). This CDR3 comprises 16 residues. Trimming pared 0 bases from V and 1 base from J, leaving 10 bases between. CDR1 MNHEY and CDR2 SVGAGI come from the germline V gene.

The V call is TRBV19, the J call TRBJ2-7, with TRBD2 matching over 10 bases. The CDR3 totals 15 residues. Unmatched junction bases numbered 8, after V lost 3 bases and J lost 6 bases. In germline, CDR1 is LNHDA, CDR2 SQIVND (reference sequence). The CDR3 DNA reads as TGTGCCAGTAGTATCGCGCTAGCGGGAGTTCTCGAGCAGTACTTC. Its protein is CASSIALAGVLEQYF.

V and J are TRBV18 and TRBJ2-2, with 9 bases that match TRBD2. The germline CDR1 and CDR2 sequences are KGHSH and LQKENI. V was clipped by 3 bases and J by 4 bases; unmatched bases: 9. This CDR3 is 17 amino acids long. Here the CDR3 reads CASSPAISGSGTGELFF. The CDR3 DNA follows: TGTGCCAGCTCACCTGCCATTAGCGGGAGTGGCACCGGGGAGCTGTTTTTT. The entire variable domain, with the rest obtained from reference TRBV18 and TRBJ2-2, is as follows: NAGVMQNPRHLVRRRGQEARLRCSPMKGHSHVYWYRQLPEEGLKFMVYLQKENIIDESGMPKERFSAEFPKEGPSILRIQQVVRGDSAAYFCASSPAISGSGTGELFFGEGSRLTVL.

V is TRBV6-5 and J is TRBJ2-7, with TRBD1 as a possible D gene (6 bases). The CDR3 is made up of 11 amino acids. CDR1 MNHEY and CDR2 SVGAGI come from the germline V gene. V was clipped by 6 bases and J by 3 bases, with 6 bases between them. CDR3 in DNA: TGTGCCAGCAGGGACAGCTACGAGCAGTACGTC. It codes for CASRDSYEQYV.

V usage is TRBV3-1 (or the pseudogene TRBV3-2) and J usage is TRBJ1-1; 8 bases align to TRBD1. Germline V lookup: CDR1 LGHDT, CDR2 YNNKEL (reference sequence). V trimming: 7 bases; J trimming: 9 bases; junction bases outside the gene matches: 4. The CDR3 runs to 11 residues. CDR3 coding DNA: TGTGCCAGCACCCGGGACAGGAAAGCTTTCTTT. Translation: CASTRDRKAFF.